The source of this TCR beta chain is a study of tumor-infiltrating T cells and Merkel cell polyomavirus (TCRdb year 2017). For context, the study as a whole: The study examined CD8+ T cells specific for the Merkel cell polyomavirus KLL epitope in Merkel cell carcinoma patients. Patients presented at varying disease stages and were followed for a median of roughly 2.5 years, with a range of 1. Patient treatments varied, were not standardized, and included chemotherapy, radiation and immunotherapies. On average, sorted samples contained 650 to 800 cells from blood (range roughly 330-8,000) and 5,776 cells from TIL (range 1,844-12,799). TRB sequencing was performed on KLL-tetramer-sorted cells from blood or tumor-infiltrating lymphocytes in 14 to 15 samples, as well as on some 12 matched whole-tumor samples. Across the study, one tumor sample was a frozen nodal tumor digest and one was a flash-frozen core biopsy of a metastasis. Study-level results and caveats: A higher fraction of KLL-specific T cells within tumors (about 1.8-18% versus roughly 0-0.14%) was associated with significantly better MCC-specific survival. One limitation of the study is the small sample size (n ≈ eleven patients). Only a single viral epitope was studied, so T cells against other Merkel cell polyomavirus epitopes were not captured. KLL-specific TRB repertoires were diverse and mostly private, with just one public clonotype, shared by two patients, among over 350 unique sequences. A significant MCC-specific survival advantage (P = 0.0051) was associated with a greater number of unique KLL-specific clonotypes in tumors (roughly 5-110 vs 0-3).

This clone was counted between two and nine times. No much larger clonotype is one base removed from it; base qualities were not supplied. The library was built by means of the immunoSEQ multiplex PCR assay. Genomic DNA extraction, TRB sequencing and normalization were carried out by Adaptive Biotechnologies (Seattle, WA). On the authors' methods: TRB sequences were counted as tetramer-positive clonotypes only if the estimated count was two or more genomes. To compute clonality, the Shannon entropy of productive TRB sequences was normalized by log2 of unique productive sequences and then subtracted from one. KLL-specific clonotypes in tumors were found by matching TCRbeta CDR3 amino acid sequences to the sequences from the tetramer-sorted sample of each patient. The source is immuneACCESS, and TCRdb retained only in-frame sequences with V and J called. Part of the clones is not carried over; for the studies checked, unresolved V genes explain less than half of this, and the remainder is unexplained. That table is the source of V, J and clone size, and D and trimming were worked out from the DNA. For this sample the table gives 750 to 1,000 clones, of which 70% to 90% were detected only once. Clones ranked in the top ten supply roughly 19% of the sample.

From the germline V gene, CDR1 is MGHRA and CDR2 is YSYEKL. There are 17 amino acids in the CDR3, from cysteine to phenylalanine inclusive. Only the CDR3 DNA stays, 51 bases, in frame from base 1. The junction shows trimming of 0 bases on V and 2 bases on J, and the gene matches do not reach 8 bases of it. All patients' tumors stained robustly positive for Merkel cell polyomavirus Large T antigen by immunohistochemistry. The study included more than ten Merkel cell carcinoma patients whose blood and/or cultured TIL contained robust KLL-tetramer+ populations exceeding 0.04% of CD8+ T cells. Every patient was Caucasian, and patient ages had a median of approximately 62 years and ranged from roughly 50 to 85 years. Staining of at least 2 million cells was done with anti-CD8 PE antibody, a KLL APC tetramer and 7-AAD viability dye. Peripheral blood mononuclear cells were separated from heparinized blood using Ficoll preparation and then cryopreserved. Cells that were tetramer-positive and CD8-high were sorted using a FACSAriaII and were flash frozen.

The sample consisted of Merkel cell polyomavirus peptide tetramer+ CD8+ T cells sorted from blood. The cell subset or site label on this specimen signifies: CD8+ T cells binding a tetramer loaded with the MCPyV common T-antigen KLL epitope. The sequence derives from a man aged 55-75 years with Merkel cell carcinoma. The sequence joins TRBV4-1 to TRBJ2-7; 9 central nucleotides agree with TRBD2. The DNA reads as follows: TGCGCCAGCAGCCAAGATCCGCCTAGCGGGGTAGCCTACGAGCAGTACTTC. It translates to CASSQDPPSGVAYEQYF.